This T cell receptor (beta chain) is drawn from a study of blood T cell repertoires in COVID-19 (dated by TCRdb to 2020 to 2021). For context, the study as a whole: Samples covering the acute and convalescent phases of COVID-19 were provided by collaborators in the United States, Italy and Spain. Deeply sampled blood TCRbeta repertoires from subjects exposed to, actively infected with, or recovered from COVID-19 were included in the dataset. The material from the prospective study consisted of cDNA or gDNA derived from T cells, B-cell-depleted T cells, or PBMCs. Sample metadata almost always included a de-identified subject ID, COVID-19 status, age in years and sex. Where HLA class I and class II types were available, the types were taken from metadata supplied by the sample provider, not from assay-based typing. The repertoires were released in a freely available public database intended as a resource for research on the immune response to SARS-CoV-2. Samples came from the ongoing ImmuneRACE study (first 160 participants) plus 1,254 subjects from 6 global collaborators. The investigation overall reported the following: How much clinical and demographic metadata was included differed by source and by participant, and the metadata was provided uncurated.

In Seattle, one collaborating source enrolled patients while the infection was active and tracked those patients longitudinally over the course of disease. Each collaborating institution followed its own protocols to collect whole blood in K2EDTA tubes. For TCRbeta analysis, collaborators shipped samples as frozen whole blood, isolated PBMCs, or DNA extracted from either of those sample types. Note on this clone: Its antigen remains unidentified. No base-level quality is on record; no much larger clone is a single base apart.

V ends up 4 bases short and J 4 bases short, with an unmatched junction base count of 10. Including the terminal cysteine and phenylalanine, the CDR3 comprises 15 residues. Here the CDR3 DNA is all that survives: 45 bases in frame from base 1. CDR1 and CDR2 are read off the germline V gene (reference sequence) as SGHNT and YYREEE. TCRbeta CDR3 regions were amplified from genomic DNA by means of the immunoSEQ Assay, a bias-controlled multiplex PCR. The source study handled its data this way. The number of nucleated cells in each sample was estimated from the amplification of reference gene primers within the assay. To quantify the absolute abundance of each unique TCRbeta CDR3 rearrangement, sequence reads were collapsed and filtered. Productive Simpson clonality was computed per sample as the square root of Simpson's diversity index over productive rearrangements. Drawn from immuneACCESS, this table holds only the in-frame rearrangements with V and J called that TCRdb kept. Clones are partly lost; checked studies trace under half to an unresolved V gene and leave the rest unexplained. Clone size and V and J calls were adopted from that table, with D and trimming inferred from the DNA. The sample contains about 220,000 clones, around 83% of them found a single time. The top ten constitute approximately 5.2% of the sample.

The material sequenced was peripheral blood. This receptor chain uses TRBV5-4 and TRBJ1-1, with 7 bases aligning to TRBD1. The sequence was collected from a woman in her sixties or seventies with COVID-19, enrolled during active disease. For the CDR3, the sequence is CASSHEGQAFTEAFF. The nucleotides read TGTGCCAGCAGCCATGAAGGACAGGCCTTCACTGAAGCTTTCTTT. Reference TRBV5-4 and TRBJ1-1 genes cover what lies past the CDR3, so the full variable domain is ETGVTQSPTHLIKTRGQQVTLRCSSQSGHNTVSWYQQALGQGPQFIFQYYREEENGRGNFPPRFSGLQFPNYSSELNVNALELDDSALYLCASSHEGQAFTEAFFGQGTRLTVV.